The entry below describes one TCR beta chain. One end of the junction varies from germline; a read error may be responsible. Assay: immunoSEQ multiplex PCR; the TCRdb copy retains only in-frame clones and omits some. The repertoire has 150,000 to 200,000 clones, 80% to 90% of them found once; the top ten carry more than 7.5%. This sample was taken from a study of blood T cell repertoires in COVID-19. The germline V gene encodes CDR1 KGHDR and CDR2 SFDVKD. The CDR3 extends over 18 amino acids. The source is a man in his fifties or sixties with active or convalescent COVID-19. Sequencing was done on a sample of peripheral blood. The chain carries TRBV24-1 and TRBJ1-4, with 9 bases lining up with TRBD1. The CDR3 DNA reads as TGTGTCACCAGTGACTCTACAGGGGGCGAGGTGCCTAATGAAAAACTGTTTTTT. This codes for CVTSDSTGGEVPNEKLFF.